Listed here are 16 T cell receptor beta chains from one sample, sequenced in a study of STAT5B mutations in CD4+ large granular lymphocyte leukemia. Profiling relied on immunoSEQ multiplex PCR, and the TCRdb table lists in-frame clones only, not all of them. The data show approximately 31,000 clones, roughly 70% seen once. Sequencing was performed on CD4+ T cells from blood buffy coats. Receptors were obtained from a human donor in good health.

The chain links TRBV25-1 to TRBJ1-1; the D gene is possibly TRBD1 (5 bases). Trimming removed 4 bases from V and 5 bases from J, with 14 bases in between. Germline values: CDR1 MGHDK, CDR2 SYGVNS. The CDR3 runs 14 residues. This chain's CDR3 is CASSAPGWLTEAFF. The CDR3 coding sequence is TGTGCCAGCAGTGCGCCAGGGTGGTTGACTGAAGCTTTCTTT.

CDR3 nucleotides: TGTGCCAGCAGCTTAGCAGGGACCACAGATACGCAGTATTTT. It translates to CASSLAGTTDTQYF. This sequence joins TRBV7-2 and TRBJ2-3, with D perhaps assigned TRBD1 or TRBD2 (5 bases each). V lost 0 bases and J 2 bases, leaving 6 bases between the germline ends. The CDR3 sequence is 14 residues long. CDR1 and CDR2 from the germline V gene are SGHTA and FQGNSA.

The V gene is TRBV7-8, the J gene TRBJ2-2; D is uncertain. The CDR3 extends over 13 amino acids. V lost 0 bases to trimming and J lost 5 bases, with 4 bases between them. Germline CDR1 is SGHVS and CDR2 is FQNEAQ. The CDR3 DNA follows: TGTGCCAGCAGCTTAGCCCCAACCGGGGAGCTGTTTTTT. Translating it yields CASSLAPTGELFF. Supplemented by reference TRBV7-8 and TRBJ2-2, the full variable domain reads GAGVSQSPRYKVAKRGQDVALRCDPISGHVSLFWYQQALGQGPEFLTYFQNEAQLDKSGLPSDRFFAERPEGSVSTLKIQRTQQEDSAVYLCASSLAPTGELFFGEGSRLTVL.

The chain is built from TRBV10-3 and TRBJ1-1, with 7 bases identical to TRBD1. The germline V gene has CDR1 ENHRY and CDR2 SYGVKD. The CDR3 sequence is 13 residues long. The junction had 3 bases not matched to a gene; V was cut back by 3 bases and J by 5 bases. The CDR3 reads CAISDAGGTEAFF. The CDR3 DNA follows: TGTGCCATCAGTGATGCAGGGGGGACTGAAGCTTTCTTT.

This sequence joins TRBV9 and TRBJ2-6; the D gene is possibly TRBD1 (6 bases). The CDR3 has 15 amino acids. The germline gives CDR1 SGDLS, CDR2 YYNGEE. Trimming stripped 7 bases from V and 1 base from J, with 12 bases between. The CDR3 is CASEGQRSGANVLTF. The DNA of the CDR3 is TGTGCCAGCGAGGGACAAAGGTCTGGGGCCAACGTCCTGACTTTC.

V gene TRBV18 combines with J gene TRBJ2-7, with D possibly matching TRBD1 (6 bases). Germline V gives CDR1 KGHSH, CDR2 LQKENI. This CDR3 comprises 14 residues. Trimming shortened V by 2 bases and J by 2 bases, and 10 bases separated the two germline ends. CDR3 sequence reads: CASSPGGPPYEQYF. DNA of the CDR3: TGTGCCAGCTCACCAGGGGGCCCCCCCTACGAGCAGTACTTC.

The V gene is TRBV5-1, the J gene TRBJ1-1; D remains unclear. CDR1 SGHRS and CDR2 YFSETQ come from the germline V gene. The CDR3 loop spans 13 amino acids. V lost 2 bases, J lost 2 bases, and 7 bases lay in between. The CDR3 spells CASSFSANTEAFF. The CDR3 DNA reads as TGCGCCAGCAGCTTCTCAGCTAACACTGAAGCTTTCTTT.

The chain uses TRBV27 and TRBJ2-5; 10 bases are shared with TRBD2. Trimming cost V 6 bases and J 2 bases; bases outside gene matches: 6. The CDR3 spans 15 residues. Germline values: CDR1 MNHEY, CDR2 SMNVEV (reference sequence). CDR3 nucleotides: TGTGCCAGCAGGCGAGCGGGGGGGCCTCAAGAGACCCAGTACTTC. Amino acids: CASRRAGGPQETQYF.

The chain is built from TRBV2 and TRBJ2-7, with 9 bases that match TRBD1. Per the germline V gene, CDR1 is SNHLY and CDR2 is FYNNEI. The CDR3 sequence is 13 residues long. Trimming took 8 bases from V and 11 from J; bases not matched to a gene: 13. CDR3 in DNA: TGTGCCAGCGTGAAGGACAGGGGCGAAAGAAAGTACTTC. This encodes CASVKDRGERKYF. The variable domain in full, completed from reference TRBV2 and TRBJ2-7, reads EPEVTQTPSHQVTQMGQEVILRCVPISNHLYFYWYRQILGQKVEFLVSFYNNEISEKSEIFDDQFSVERPDGSNFTLKIRSTKLEDSAMYFCASVKDRGERKYFGPGTRLTVT.

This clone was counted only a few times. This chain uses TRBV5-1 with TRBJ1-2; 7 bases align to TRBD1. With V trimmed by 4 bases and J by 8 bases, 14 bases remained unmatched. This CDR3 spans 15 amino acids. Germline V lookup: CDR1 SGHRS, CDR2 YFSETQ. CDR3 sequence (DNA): TGCGCCAGCAGCCCGGACAGGCCCGACCCTTTCGGCTACACCTTC. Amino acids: CASSPDRPDPFGYTF.

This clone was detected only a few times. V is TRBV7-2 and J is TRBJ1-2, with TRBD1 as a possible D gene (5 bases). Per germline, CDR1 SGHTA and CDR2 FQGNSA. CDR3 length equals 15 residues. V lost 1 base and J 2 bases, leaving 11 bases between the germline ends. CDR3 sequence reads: CASSLEIGGNYGYTF. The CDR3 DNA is TGTGCCAGCAGCTTAGAAATCGGGGGGAACTATGGCTACACCTTC.

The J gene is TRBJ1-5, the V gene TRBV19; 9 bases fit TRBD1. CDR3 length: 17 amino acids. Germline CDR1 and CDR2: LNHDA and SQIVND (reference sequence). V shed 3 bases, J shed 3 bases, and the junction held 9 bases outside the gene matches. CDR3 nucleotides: TGTGCCAGTAGTATCTCTAGGGGGACAGGGACCAATCAGCCCCAGCATTTT. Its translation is CASSISRGTGTNQPQHF.

CDR3 region: CASIGWDQSLNEQFF. In DNA form, the CDR3 reads TGTGCCAGTATAGGGTGGGACCAGAGTTTAAATGAGCAGTTCTTC. The genes are TRBV19 and TRBJ2-1, with D perhaps being TRBD1 or TRBD2 (5 bases each). Germline V gene sequence: CDR1 LNHDA, CDR2 SQIVND (reference sequence). The CDR3 has 15 residues. Trimming removed 7 bases at V and 7 bases at J, with 20 bases between. The full variable domain, completed using reference TRBV19 and TRBJ2-1, is DGGITQSPKYLFRKEGQNVTLSCEQNLNHDAMYWYRQDPGQGLRLIYYSQIVNDFQKGDIAEGYSVSREKKESFPLTVTSAQKNPTAFYLCASIGWDQSLNEQFFGPGTRLTVL.

CDR3 nucleotide sequence: TGCGCCAGCATCAAGGGACTAGCGGGGACAGATACGCAGTATTTT. This translates into CASIKGLAGTDTQYF. V is TRBV5-1 and J is TRBJ2-3, with 13 bases fitting TRBD2. Germline lookup yields CDR1 SGHRS and CDR2 YFSETQ. V lost 6 bases and J lost 3; bases outside the gene matches: 4. CDR3 length: 15 residues.

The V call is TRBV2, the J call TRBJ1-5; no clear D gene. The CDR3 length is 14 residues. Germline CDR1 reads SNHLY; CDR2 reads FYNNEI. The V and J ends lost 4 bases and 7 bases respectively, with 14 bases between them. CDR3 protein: CASSVAGARQPQHF. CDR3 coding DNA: TGTGCCAGCAGTGTGGCGGGAGCCAGGCAGCCCCAGCATTTT.

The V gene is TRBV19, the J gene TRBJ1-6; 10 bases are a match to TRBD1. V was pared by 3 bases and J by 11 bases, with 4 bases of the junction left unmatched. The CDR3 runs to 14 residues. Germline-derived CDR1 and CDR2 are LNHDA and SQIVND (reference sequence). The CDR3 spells CASSIGQGVTPLHF. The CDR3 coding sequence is TGTGCCAGTAGTATTGGACAGGGGGTAACACCCCTCCACTTT.